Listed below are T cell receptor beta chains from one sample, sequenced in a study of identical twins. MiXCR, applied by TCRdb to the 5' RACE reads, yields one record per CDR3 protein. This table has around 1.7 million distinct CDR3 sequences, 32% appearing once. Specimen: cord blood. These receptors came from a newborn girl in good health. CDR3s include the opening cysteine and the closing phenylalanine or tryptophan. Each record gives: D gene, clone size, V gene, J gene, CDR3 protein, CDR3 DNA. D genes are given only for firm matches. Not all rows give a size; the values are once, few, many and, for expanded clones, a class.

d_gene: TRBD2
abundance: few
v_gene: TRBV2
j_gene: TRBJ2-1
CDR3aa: CASKRPGLAGGPIEQFF
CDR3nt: TGTGCCAGTAAGCGACCGGGACTAGCGGGGGGGCCAATTGAGCAGTTCTTC

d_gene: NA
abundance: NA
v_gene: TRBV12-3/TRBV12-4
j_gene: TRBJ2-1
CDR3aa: CASSLGGQPSSYNEQFF
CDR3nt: TGTGCCAGCAGTTTAGGGGGACAACCCAGCTCCTACAATGAGCAGTTCTTC

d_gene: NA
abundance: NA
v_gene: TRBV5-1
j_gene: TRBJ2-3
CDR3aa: CASSWVGTTDTQYF
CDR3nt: TGCGCCAGCAGCTGGGTCGGAACGACAGATACGCAGTATTTT

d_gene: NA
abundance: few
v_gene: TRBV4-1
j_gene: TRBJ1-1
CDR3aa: CASSQVITSEAFF
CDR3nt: TGCGCCAGCAGCCAAGTGATTACCTCTGAAGCTTTCTTT

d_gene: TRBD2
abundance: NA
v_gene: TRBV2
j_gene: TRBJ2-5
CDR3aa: CASSESLAGLQETQYF
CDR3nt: TGTGCCAGCAGTGAGTCCCTAGCGGGACTTCAAGAGACCCAGTACTTC

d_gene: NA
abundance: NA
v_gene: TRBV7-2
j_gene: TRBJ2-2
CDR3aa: CASSLDRPRSGELFF
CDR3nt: TGTGCCAGCAGCTTAGATCGCCCAAGGTCTGGGGAGCTGTTTTTT

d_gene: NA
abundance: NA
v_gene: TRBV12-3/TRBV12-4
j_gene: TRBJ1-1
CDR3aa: CASGPRTDPEAFF
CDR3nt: TGTGCCAGCGGCCCTAGGACTGACCCTGAAGCTTTCTTT

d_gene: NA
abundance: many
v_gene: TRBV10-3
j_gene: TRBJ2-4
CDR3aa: CAISVAGNIQYF
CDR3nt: TGTGCCATCAGTGTGGCGGGAAACATTCAGTACTTC

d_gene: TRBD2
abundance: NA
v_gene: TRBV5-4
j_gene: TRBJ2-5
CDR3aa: CASSATSVHQETQYF
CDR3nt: TGTGCCAGCAGCGCTACTAGCGTTCACCAAGAGACCCAGTACTTC

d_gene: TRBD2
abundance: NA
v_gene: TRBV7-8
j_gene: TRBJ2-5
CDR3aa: CASSLGRAVLAGEDRKETQYF
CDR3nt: TGTGCCAGCAGCTTAGGGCGTGCCGTTCTAGCGGGAGAAGACAGGAAAGAGACCCAGTACTTC

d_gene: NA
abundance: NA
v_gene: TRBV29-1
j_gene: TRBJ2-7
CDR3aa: CSVRRHNEQYF
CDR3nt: TGCAGCGTTCGAAGGCACAATGAGCAGTACTTC

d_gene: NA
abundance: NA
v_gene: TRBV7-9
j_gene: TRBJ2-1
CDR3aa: CASSFVQTAYNEQFF
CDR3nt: TGTGCCAGCAGCTTCGTGCAGACCGCCTACAATGAGCAGTTCTTC

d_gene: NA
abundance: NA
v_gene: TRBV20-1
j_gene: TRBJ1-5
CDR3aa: CSARQGRWNQPQHF
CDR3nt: TGCAGTGCTAGACAGGGCCGATGGAATCAGCCCCAGCATTTT

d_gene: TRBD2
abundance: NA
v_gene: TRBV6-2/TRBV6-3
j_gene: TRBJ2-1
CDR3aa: CAGSFGRLAGMNEQFF
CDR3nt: TGTGCCGGCAGTTTCGGGAGACTAGCGGGGATGAATGAGCAGTTCTTC

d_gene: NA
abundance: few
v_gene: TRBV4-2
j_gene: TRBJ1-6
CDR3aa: CASSPIGSPLHF
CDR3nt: TGTGCCAGCAGCCCCATAGGTTCACCCCTCCACTTT

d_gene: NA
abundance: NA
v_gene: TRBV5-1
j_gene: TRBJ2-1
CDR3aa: CASSYSDSSYNEQFF
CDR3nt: TGCGCCAGCAGTTACAGTGATAGCTCCTACAATGAGCAGTTCTTC

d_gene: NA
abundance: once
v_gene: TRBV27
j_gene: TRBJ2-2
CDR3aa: CASSVRLGHTGELFF
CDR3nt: TGTGCCAGCAGTGTACGACTAGGTCATACCGGGGAGCTGTTTTTT

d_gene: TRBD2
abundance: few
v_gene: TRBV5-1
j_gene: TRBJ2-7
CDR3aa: CASSFTAGGYEQYF
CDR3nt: TGCGCCAGCAGCTTCACCGCGGGGGGCTACGAGCAGTACTTC

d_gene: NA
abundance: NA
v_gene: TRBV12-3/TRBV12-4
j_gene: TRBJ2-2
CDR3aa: CASEDTGELFF
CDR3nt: TGTGCCAGCGAGGACACCGGGGAGCTGTTTTTT

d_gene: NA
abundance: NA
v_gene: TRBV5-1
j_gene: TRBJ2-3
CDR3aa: CASSAFSSTDTQYF
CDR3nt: TGCGCCAGCAGCGCATTTAGTAGCACAGATACGCAGTATTTT

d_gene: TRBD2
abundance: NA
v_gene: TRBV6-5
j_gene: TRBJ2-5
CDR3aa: CASSYYRLASAVTQYF
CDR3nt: TGTGCCAGCAGTTACTACCGACTAGCAAGCGCGGTGACCCAGTACTTC

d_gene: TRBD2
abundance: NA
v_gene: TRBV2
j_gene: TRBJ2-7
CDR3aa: CASSSGVSSYEQYF
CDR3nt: TGTGCCAGCTCTAGCGGCGTAAGCTCCTACGAGCAGTACTTC

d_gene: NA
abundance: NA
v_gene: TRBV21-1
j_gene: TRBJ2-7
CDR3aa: CASSKAGSSYNEQYF
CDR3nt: TGTGCCAGCAGCAAAGCCGGGAGCTCCTACAATGAGCAGTACTTC

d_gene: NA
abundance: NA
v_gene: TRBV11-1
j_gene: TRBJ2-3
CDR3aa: CASGLDRNTDTQYF
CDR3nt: TGTGCCAGCGGCTTAGACAGAAACACAGATACGCAGTATTTT

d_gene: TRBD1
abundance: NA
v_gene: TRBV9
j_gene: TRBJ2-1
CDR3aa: CASSRTGGHEQFF
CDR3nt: TGTGCCAGCAGCAGGACAGGGGGCCATGAGCAGTTCTTC

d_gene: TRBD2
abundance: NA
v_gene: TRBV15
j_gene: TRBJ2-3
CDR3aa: CATSRDRVAGTQYF
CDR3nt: TGTGCCACCAGCAGAGATAGGGTAGCGGGGACGCAGTATTTT

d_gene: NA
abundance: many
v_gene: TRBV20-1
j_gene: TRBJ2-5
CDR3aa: CSARVLAGETQYF
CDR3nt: TGCAGTGCTAGAGTGCTAGCCGGGGAGACCCAGTACTTC

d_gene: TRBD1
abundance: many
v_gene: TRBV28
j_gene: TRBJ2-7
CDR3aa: CASLGQAPYEQYF
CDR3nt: TGTGCCAGTCTGGGACAGGCACCCTACGAGCAGTACTTC

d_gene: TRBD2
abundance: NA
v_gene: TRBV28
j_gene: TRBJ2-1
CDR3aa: CASTSSGSRYNEQFF
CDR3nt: TGTGCCAGCACATCAAGCGGGAGTAGGTACAATGAGCAGTTCTTC

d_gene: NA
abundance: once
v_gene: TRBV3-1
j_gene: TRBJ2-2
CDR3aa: CASSQDGGSGPTGELFF
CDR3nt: TGTGCCAGCAGCCAAGATGGGGGTAGCGGACCCACCGGGGAGCTGTTTTTT

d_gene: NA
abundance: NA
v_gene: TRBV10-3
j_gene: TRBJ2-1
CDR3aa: CAISAGSNEQFF
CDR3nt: TGTGCCATCAGTGCCGGGAGTAATGAGCAGTTCTTC

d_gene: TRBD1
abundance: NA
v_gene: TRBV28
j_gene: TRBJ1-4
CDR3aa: CASSDLQGLGEKLFF
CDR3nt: TGTGCCAGCAGCGATTTACAGGGGTTGGGTGAAAAACTGTTTTTT

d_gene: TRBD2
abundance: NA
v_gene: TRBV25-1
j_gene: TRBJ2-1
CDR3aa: CASSELMLAGEGNEQFF
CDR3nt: TGTGCCAGCAGTGAATTGATGCTAGCGGGAGAGGGAAATGAGCAGTTCTTC

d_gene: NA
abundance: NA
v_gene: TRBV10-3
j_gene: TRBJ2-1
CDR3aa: CAIRTERRNYYEQFF
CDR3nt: TGTGCCATCAGGACCGAGCGGAGGAATTACTACGAGCAGTTCTTC

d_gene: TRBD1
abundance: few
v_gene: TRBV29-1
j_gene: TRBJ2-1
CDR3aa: CSVERWGQGNEQFF
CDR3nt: TGCAGCGTTGAAAGATGGGGACAGGGAAATGAGCAGTTCTTC

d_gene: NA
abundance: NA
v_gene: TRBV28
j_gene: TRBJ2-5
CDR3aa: CASSLSLPGALETQYF
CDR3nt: TGTGCCAGCAGTTTGAGTCTCCCGGGGGCTCTCGAGACCCAGTACTTC